This TCR beta chain was observed in a study of Ad26.COV2.S vaccination and SARS-CoV-2 variants. Turning to the study itself: Once, or twice with 56 days between doses, Ad26.COV2.S was given intramuscularly.

A note on this clone: Its antigen is currently unknown.

The CDR3 runs to 17 residues. Germline V CDR1 and CDR2: GTSNPN, SVGIG (reference sequence). Trimming shortened V by 1 base and J by 4 bases, and 20 bases separated the two germline ends. TCRdb's copy holds only in-frame clones and misses some; the assay was immunoSEQ multiplex PCR. This sample has approximately 300,000 clones, with 86% found just once. Regarding the study as a whole: After vaccination, reports described spike-specific CD8+ and CD4+ T cell responses as showing substantial breadth. Assessments of TCR breadth and depth may have underestimated the total T cell responses.

Treatment reported: 15 to 20 received Ad26.COV2.S at low or high dose, single or two shots; about five received placebo; per-sample allocation not given. Material that was analyzed had been drawn on day 63 after the first vaccine or placebo injection. This material consisted of peripheral blood, taken in a trial of Ad26.COV2.S vaccine versus placebo. The chain uses TRBV30 and TRBJ2-1, with D possibly being TRBD1 (5 bases). This clonotype was obtained from a person between 18 and 65 years old who received the Ad26.COV2.S COVID-19 vaccine or a placebo. The CDR3 region has the DNA TGTGCCTGGAGTGCCCTTAGGGGCCCCTCTTGGTACAATGAGCAGTTCTTC. Translated, it gives CAWSALRGPSWYNEQFF.